Below are 27 T cell receptor beta chains sequenced from a single sample in a study of early T cells in non-severe SARS-CoV-2 infection (dated by TCRdb to the early 2020s). The library was generated by 5' RACE. Sequencing relied on a NextSeq 500. The public reads were run again by TCRdb, first through fastp at Q25 and then through MiXCR, and only productive beta chains were kept. Records with the same CDR3 protein are collapsed into one entry carrying the most frequent genes and DNA. The sample table contains 60,000 to 75,000 distinct CDR3 sequences; only one count was recorded for 9% to 15% of them. Approximately 4.9% of the sample is in the top ten clones. Sequenced input: whole blood. The receptors derive from an adult who was a healthcare worker with PCR-confirmed SARS-CoV-2 infection or an uninfected control (not recorded which).

This chain links TRBV6-1 with TRBJ2-7, with 7 bases matching TRBD1. Germline assignment: CDR1 MNHNS and CDR2 SASEGT. V lost 1 base and J lost 0; bases outside the gene matches: 0. The CDR3 has 14 residues. The CDR3 is CASSEGDSSYEQYF. As DNA, the CDR3 is TGTGCCAGCAGTGAAGGGGACAGCTCCTACGAGCAGTACTTC.

This clonotype turned up a few times. The chain recombines TRBV10-3 with TRBJ1-2; the D gene is possibly TRBD1 (6 bases). Between the trimmed V and J ends, which lost 6 bases and 6 bases, there was a span of 8 bases. From germline, CDR1 is ENHRY and CDR2 SYGVKD. The CDR3 totals 11 residues. CDR3 in amino acids: CAIRTGNGYTF. Here the CDR3 DNA reads TGTGCCATCAGAACAGGGAATGGCTACACCTTC.

This clonotype was found a few times. This chain uses TRBV19 with TRBJ1-1, with 8 bases that match TRBD1. V was pared by 5 bases and J by 4 bases, with 6 bases of the junction left unmatched. The CDR3 has 14 amino acids. The germline V gene has CDR1 LNHDA and CDR2 SQIVND (reference sequence). The CDR3 sequence is CASSLTGGVTEAFF. The CDR3 nucleotides are TGTGCCAGTAGTCTCACAGGGGGGGTCACTGAAGCTTTCTTT.

The rearrangement joins TRBV29-1 to TRBJ2-5; 8 positions agree with TRBD2. Germline values: CDR1 SQVTM, CDR2 ANQGSEA. Trimming took 6 bases from V and 0 from J; bases not matched to a gene: 6. The CDR3 is made up of 14 amino acids. The CDR3 nucleotides are TGCAGCGTAGTTAGCGGGGTCTACCAAGAGACCCAGTACTTC. It specifies CSVVSGVYQETQYF. Complete variable domain (other parts from reference TRBV29-1 and TRBJ2-5): SAVISQKPSRDICQRGTSLTIQCQVDSQVTMMFWYRQQPGQSLTLIATANQGSEATYESGFVIDKFPISRPNLTFSTLTVSNMSPEDSSIYLCSVVSGVYQETQYFGPGTRLLVL.

This clonotype was observed a few times. This rearrangement joins TRBV5-5 to TRBJ2-7; 7 nucleotides line up with TRBD1. J gave up 1 base and V 4 bases, and 5 bases lay outside the gene matches. Per the germline V gene, CDR1 is SGHKS and CDR2 is YYEKEE (reference sequence). The CDR3 loop spans 14 amino acids. The CDR3 here is CASSGSTGSYEQYF. The CDR3 DNA reads TGTGCCAGCAGCGGATCGACAGGGTCCTACGAGCAGTACTTC.

The chain joins TRBV4-1 to TRBJ2-1, with D perhaps being TRBD1 or TRBD2 (6 bases each). Germline V gives CDR1 MGHRA, CDR2 YSYEKL. Between the trimmed V and J ends, which lost 4 bases and 10 bases, there was a span of 20 bases. CDR3 length equals 15 residues. The CDR3 coding sequence is TGCGCCAGCAGCCTGACGGGGGCTTACGTCGGGGAGCAGTTCTTC. Protein product: CASSLTGAYVGEQFF.

This clonotype has a count of ten or more. J is TRBJ1-1 and V is TRBV5-1, with D possibly matching TRBD1 (6 bases). The CDR3 covers 16 residues. V dropped 3 bases and J dropped 0 bases, with 15 bases sitting between them. Germline assignment: CDR1 SGHRS and CDR2 YFSETQ. The CDR3 DNA follows: TGCGCCAGCAGCTACGCGGGGGGCGGCCTGAACACTGAAGCTTTCTTT. Translated, it gives CASSYAGGGLNTEAFF.

This clonotype was seen ten or more times. This chain connects TRBV7-2 to TRBJ2-7; 9 bases map to TRBD2. Unmatched junction bases numbered 10, after V lost 1 base and J lost 0 bases. The CDR3 is 18 amino acids. Germline assignment: CDR1 SGHTA and CDR2 FQGNSA. The CDR3 is CASSLVWSSGASSYEQYF. DNA of the CDR3: TGTGCCAGCAGCTTAGTCTGGTCTAGCGGGGCTAGCTCCTACGAGCAGTACTTC. Combining the CDR3 with reference TRBV7-2 and TRBJ2-7 gives the whole variable domain GAGVSQSPSNKVTEKGKDVELRCDPISGHTALYWYRQSLGQGLEFLIYFQGNSAPDKSGLPSDRFSAERTGGSVSTLTIQRTQQEDSAVYLCASSLVWSSGASSYEQYFGPGTRLTVT.

This clonotype has a count of ten or more. This chain uses TRBV28 with TRBJ2-7; D could derive from TRBD1 or TRBD2 (6 bases each). V dropped 7 bases and J dropped 9 bases, with 16 bases sitting between them. This CDR3 has 12 amino acids. Germline assignment: CDR1 MDHEN and CDR2 SYDVKM. The CDR3 DNA reads as TGTGCCAGCACCCCCCTCCGGGGGCGGCAGTACTTC. This sequence encodes CASTPLRGRQYF.

The V call is TRBV6-5, the J call TRBJ2-1; D remains ambiguous. The CDR3 spans 16 residues. Germline CDR1 reads MNHEY; CDR2 reads SVGAGI. Trimming pared 0 bases from V and 2 bases from J, leaving 11 bases between. The CDR3 nucleotides read TGTGCCAGCAGTTACTCAGGACCTTGGACCTACAATGAGCAGTTCTTC. Amino acid sequence: CASSYSGPWTYNEQFF.

This clonotype showed up many times. This sequence joins TRBV7-9 and TRBJ2-3; D is unresolved. The germline CDR1 and CDR2 sequences are SEHNR and FQNEAQ (reference sequence). This CDR3 is 16 amino acids long. Deletions cut 1 base from V and 4 bases from J, with 15 bases between. CDR3 loop: CASSLGGSRRADTQYF. The CDR3 nucleotides read TGTGCCAGCAGCTTAGGGGGTAGCCGGAGAGCAGATACGCAGTATTTT. Together with reference TRBV7-9 and TRBJ2-3, the CDR3 gives the full variable domain: DTGVSQNPRHKITKRGQNVTFRCDPISEHNRLYWYRQTLGQGPEFLTYFQNEAQLEKSRLLSDRFSAERPKGSFSTLEIQRTEQGDSAMYLCASSLGGSRRADTQYFGPGTRLTVL.

J is TRBJ2-5 and V is TRBV30, with 8 bases lining up with TRBD2. Germline V gene sequence: CDR1 GTSNPN, CDR2 SVGIG (reference sequence). The length of the CDR3 is 13 residues. V shed 2 bases, J shed 5 bases, and the junction held 4 bases outside the gene matches. The CDR3 DNA is TGTGCCTGGAGTACGTCGGGGGGGGAGACCCAGTACTTC. Translation gives CAWSTSGGETQYF.

This clonotype showed up just a few times. The chain recombines TRBV12-3 or TRBV12-4 with TRBJ2-1; 10 nucleotides agree with TRBD2. Trimming removed 3 bases from V and 8 bases from J; junction bases left unmatched: 10. This CDR3 contains 16 residues. The CDR3 DNA reads as TGTGCCAGCAGTTTCGCCCTAGCGGGAGCCCCCCATGAGCAGTTCTTC. Translating gives CASSFALAGAPHEQFF.

This clonotype was picked up a small number of times. The V gene is TRBV12-3 or TRBV12-4, the J gene TRBJ1-2; D perhaps matches TRBD1 (6 bases). The CDR3 consists of 14 residues. V gave up 7 bases and J gave up 0 bases, with 12 bases separating them. The CDR3 sequence is CASKSTGPNYGYTF. As DNA, the CDR3 is TGTGCCAGCAAATCGACAGGTCCTAACTATGGCTACACCTTC.

The chain joins TRBV12-3 or TRBV12-4 to TRBJ1-4; 7 bases fit TRBD1. This CDR3 comprises 14 residues. With V trimmed by 5 bases and J by 14 bases, 14 bases remained unmatched. The CDR3 here is CASSGDSRHHKLFF. The DNA of the CDR3 is TGTGCCAGCAGTGGGGACAGCCGGCATCACAAGCTGTTTTTT.

Many counts were recorded for this clonotype. In nucleotides, the CDR3 is TGTGCCGCGAAGGAGGCTATGGGGTCCTACGAGCAGTACTTC. This translates into CAAKEAMGSYEQYF. The chain recombines TRBV27 with TRBJ2-7, with D possibly TRBD2 on 5 matching bases. The germline CDR1 and CDR2 sequences are MNHEY and SMNVEV (reference sequence). V lost 11 bases to trimming and J lost 1 base, with 18 bases between them. This CDR3 spans 14 amino acids.

The chain joins TRBV4-1 to TRBJ1-1; D is perhaps TRBD1 (5 bases). CDR1 MGHRA and CDR2 YSYEKL come from the germline V gene. V was trimmed by 0 bases and J by 5 bases, leaving 13 bases between them. The CDR3 contains 15 residues. CDR3 DNA: TGCGCCAGCAGCCAAGATATTCAGGGAGGAACTGAAGCTTTCTTT. Protein product: CASSQDIQGGTEAFF.

The V gene is TRBV29-1, the J gene TRBJ2-7; D is possibly TRBD1 (6 bases). CDR3 length: 12 amino acids. The V end was cut by 4 bases, the J end by 2 bases, with 9 bases between. CDR1 SQVTM and CDR2 ANQGSEA come from the germline V gene. CDR3 nucleotides: TGCAGCGTTGTAGGGGGTCCCTACGAGCAGTACTTC. This translates into CSVVGGPYEQYF.

At least ten counts were recorded for this clonotype. This rearrangement joins TRBV12-3 or TRBV12-4 to TRBJ2-7; D call uncertain. This CDR3 region has 12 residues. V gave up 4 bases and J gave up 3 bases, with 7 bases separating them. CDR3 residues: CASSSAVYEQYF. The CDR3, as DNA: TGTGCCAGCAGTTCGGCGGTCTACGAGCAGTACTTC.

This clonotype turned up a few times. CDR3 DNA: TGTGCCAGCAGCTTCCCGGGACAGGGGAACTATGGCTACACCTTC. As protein: CASSFPGQGNYGYTF. The chain recombines TRBV7-8 with TRBJ1-2, with 10 bases that match TRBD1. The germline CDR1 and CDR2 sequences are SGHVS and FQNEAQ. CDR3 length: 15 residues. V shed 3 bases and J 2 bases; nucleotides not matched to a gene: 3.

The chain is built from TRBV18 and TRBJ1-1; D may be TRBD1 (6 bases). V lost 5 bases and J lost 6, with 13 bases in between. This CDR3 has 13 amino acids. Germline CDR1 reads KGHSH; CDR2 reads LQKENI. CDR3 loop: CASSGEGGSEAFF. CDR3 nucleotides: TGTGCCAGCTCAGGAGAGGGGGGATCTGAAGCTTTCTTT.

The sample holds many counts of this clonotype. The chain combines TRBV3-1 with TRBJ1-2, with unresolved D. This CDR3 has 12 amino acids. Germline V gives CDR1 LGHDT, CDR2 YNNKEL (reference sequence). Trimming shortened V by 7 bases and J by 4 bases, and 10 bases separated the two germline ends. CDR3 sequence: CASTGSRYGYTF. In DNA, the CDR3 is TGTGCCAGCACCGGCAGTCGCTATGGCTACACCTTC.

At least ten counts were recorded for this clonotype. The chain employs TRBV7-3 and TRBJ2-1; TRBD1 or TRBD2 may be the D gene (5 bases each). CDR1 and CDR2 (germline): SGHTA, FQGTGA. V lost 4 bases, J lost 10 bases, and 11 bases lay in between. This CDR3 is built from 12 residues. CDR3 sequence reads: CASSSGAGEQFF. The CDR3 nucleotides are TGTGCCAGCAGCTCCGGGGCAGGGGAGCAGTTCTTC.

A note on this clonotype: It may be a read error: a sequence one base away is much more abundant. V usage is TRBV5-6 and J usage is TRBJ1-3, with D unresolved. The length of the CDR3 is 13 residues. The germline CDR1 and CDR2 sequences are SGHDT and YYEEEE. The CDR3 sequence: CASSWTLADTINF. The CDR3 DNA is TGTGCCAGCAGCTGGACCCTGGCCGACACCATAAATTTT.

J is TRBJ1-1 and V is TRBV12-3 or TRBV12-4; D is unclear. CDR3 length equals 14 residues. V lost 2 bases and J 0 bases, leaving 7 bases between the germline ends. CDR3 sequence: CASSLRPVNTEAFF. Here the CDR3 DNA reads TGTGCCAGCAGTTTACGGCCCGTGAACACTGAAGCTTTCTTT.

This clonotype was counted at least ten times. The V and J genes are TRBV2 and TRBJ1-2; 7 positions agree with TRBD1. CDR1 and CDR2 (germline): SNHLY, FYNNEI. V lost 6 bases and J lost 1; bases outside the gene matches: 2. This CDR3 is 13 amino acids long. The CDR3 bases are TGTGCCAGCAGGGGGACAGTTAACTATGGCTACACCTTC. Residues: CASRGTVNYGYTF.

A few counts support this clonotype. A junction end diverges from the germline sequence, so it may reflect a read error. V and J are TRBV7-7 and TRBJ1-3; 8 bases align to TRBD1. Germline CDR1 and CDR2: SSHAT and FNYEAQ (reference sequence). The CDR3 is 15 amino acids. CDR3 loop: CASSRPDRAGNTIYF. Written as DNA, the CDR3 is TGTGCTAGCAGCCGCCCGGACAGGGCTGGAAACACCATATATTTT.